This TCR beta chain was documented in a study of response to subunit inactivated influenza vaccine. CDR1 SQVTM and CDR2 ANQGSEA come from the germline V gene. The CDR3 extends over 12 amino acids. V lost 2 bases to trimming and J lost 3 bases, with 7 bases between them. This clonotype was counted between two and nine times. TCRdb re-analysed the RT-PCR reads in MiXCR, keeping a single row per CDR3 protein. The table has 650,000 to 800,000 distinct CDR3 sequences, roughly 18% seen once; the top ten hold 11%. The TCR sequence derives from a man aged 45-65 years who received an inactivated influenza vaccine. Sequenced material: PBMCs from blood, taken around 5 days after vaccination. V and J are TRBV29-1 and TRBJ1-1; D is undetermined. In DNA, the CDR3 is TGCAGCGTTGAACTTGGGTACACTGAAGCTTTCTTT. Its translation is CSVELGYTEAFF.